This T cell receptor (beta chain) was sequenced during a study of identical twins. One entry per CDR3 protein results from TCRdb running MiXCR on the 5' RACE reads. Among about 720,000 distinct CDR3 sequences listed, more than 6.5% were seen once. There are a few counts of this clonotype. V lost 1 base and J lost 4; bases outside the gene matches: 7. The CDR3 is 17 amino acids. CDR1 SGHDN and CDR2 FVKESK come from the germline V gene. These data were also filed under a second study, of yellow fever vaccine responses in identical twins.

The chain couples TRBV14 to TRBJ2-1; TRBD2 aligns across 10 bases. The specimen sequenced was PBMCs. The TCR comes from a woman between 18 and 30 years old in good health. In DNA form, the CDR3 reads TGTGCCAGCAGCCAAGCCCTAGCGGGAGCCTGGTACAATGAGCAGTTCTTC. It yields the protein CASSQALAGAWYNEQFF. The whole variable domain, remainder taken from reference TRBV14 and TRBJ2-1, is EAGVTQFPSHSVIEKGQTVTLRCDPISGHDNLYWYRRVMGKEIKFLLHFVKESKQDESGMPNNRFLAERTGGTYSTLKVQPAELEDSGVYFCASSQALAGAWYNEQFFGPGTRLTVL.